Below are 20 T cell receptor beta chains sequenced from a single sample in a study of cytomegalovirus exposure and HLA in healthy donors. With 60 Vbeta and 13 Jbeta primers, the PCR was carried out. The method was immunoSEQ multiplex PCR; TCRdb's version includes in-frame clones alone and lacks a portion of them. The table has 95,000 to 150,000 clones, over 70% seen once; the top ten hold more than 3%. The sequencing input was PBMCs. The receptors originated from a man younger than 35 in good health and CMV-seropositive.

This clone was found a few times. The chain couples TRBV7-2 to TRBJ2-1; perhaps TRBD1 as D (5 bases). Trimming left V 2 bases short and J 2 bases short, with 7 bases between. The CDR3 loop spans 14 amino acids. Looked up from germline, CDR1 is SGHTA and CDR2 is FQGNSA. CDR3 coding DNA: TGTGCCAGCAGCTTATCAGGGACCTACAATGAGCAGTTCTTC. The encoded protein is CASSLSGTYNEQFF.

J is TRBJ1-2 and V is TRBV18, with 7 positions matching TRBD1. Trimming removed 4 bases from V and 8 bases from J; junction bases left unmatched: 10. Germline lookup yields CDR1 KGHSH and CDR2 LQKENI. The length of the CDR3 is 14 residues. CDR3 nucleotides: TGTGCCAGCTCACTTGACAGGGATTTTTGCGGCTACACCTTC. This gives the protein CASSLDRDFCGYTF.

The V gene is TRBV4-3, the J gene TRBJ2-3; TRBD2 matches at 14 bases. The CDR3 covers 19 residues. Germline-derived CDR1 and CDR2 are LGHNA and YSLEER. Losses at the gene ends were 4 bases for V and 6 bases for J; bases not matched to a gene: 15. The CDR3 here is CASSRRPGLAGAVADTQYF. The DNA of the CDR3 is TGCGCCAGCAGCCGAAGACCGGGACTAGCGGGGGCCGTGGCGGATACGCAGTATTTT.

The chain is built from TRBV30 and TRBJ2-5; TRBD1 is a possible D gene (6 bases). The V gene's germline CDR1 is GTSNPN and CDR2 SVGIG (reference sequence). With 0 bases removed from V and 1 base from J, the gap between germline ends came to 6 bases. CDR3 length: 13 residues. The DNA for the CDR3 is TGTGCCTGGAGTGTCAGGGGCCAAGAGACCCAGTACTTC. This sequence encodes CAWSVRGQETQYF.

The chain links TRBV5-4 to TRBJ1-2, with TRBD1 matching over 7 bases. CDR1 and CDR2 from the germline V gene are SGHNT and YYREEE (reference sequence). CDR3 length equals 14 residues. Germline trimming cut 10 bases from V and 2 bases from J; bases unmatched to any gene: 11. Here the CDR3 reads CALSHDRENYGYTF. For the CDR3, the DNA is TGTGCCCTCTCCCATGACAGGGAGAACTATGGCTACACCTTC.

The V and J genes are TRBV6-5 and TRBJ2-7; D might be TRBD2 (5 bases). The CDR3 is 12 amino acids. Trimming took off 8 bases at V and 5 bases at J, with 13 bases between the two ends. CDR1 and CDR2 from the germline V gene are MNHEY and SVGAGI. The CDR3 DNA follows: TGTGCCAGCGGCCGCCACGGGGACGAGCAGTACTTC. Translating it yields CASGRHGDEQYF.

CDR3 sequence reads: CASSAGQGWEETQYF. CDR3 DNA sequence: TGTGCCAGCAGCGCCGGACAGGGATGGGAAGAGACCCAGTACTTC. The chain joins TRBV9 to TRBJ2-5; TRBD1 matches at 8 bases. With V trimmed by 3 bases and J by 3 bases, 7 bases remained unmatched. CDR3 length equals 15 residues. The germline V gene has CDR1 SGDLS and CDR2 YYNGEE.

The chain links TRBV7-2 to TRBJ2-7; TRBD1 matches 9 bases. CDR3 length: 14 amino acids. With V trimmed by 7 bases and J by 7 bases, 11 bases remained unmatched. The germline gives CDR1 SGHTA, CDR2 FQGNSA. CDR3 bases: TGTGCCAGCAACAGACAGGGGGAGGGAGGTGAGCAGTACTTC. It encodes CASNRQGEGGEQYF.

The chain has TRBV5-6 and TRBJ2-7; 8 bases are shared with TRBD1. V lost 4 bases and J lost 2; bases outside the gene matches: 14. The CDR3 consists of 17 residues. Germline loops: CDR1 SGHDT, CDR2 YYEEEE. The CDR3 loop reads CASSLFISGQETYEQYF. The CDR3 DNA follows: TGTGCCAGCAGCCTGTTCATATCGGGACAGGAGACCTACGAGCAGTACTTC.

CDR3 bases: TGTGCCAGCTCACCGCGCCGGGACTTTGGCACAGATACGCAGTATTTT. It codes for CASSPRRDFGTDTQYF. The gene calls are TRBV18 and TRBJ2-3; the D gene is possibly TRBD2 (6 bases). Germline V CDR1 and CDR2: KGHSH, LQKENI. CDR3 length equals 16 residues. V was clipped by 3 bases and J by 1 base, with 14 bases between them.

This chain connects TRBV9 to TRBJ1-1, with a weak D call TRBD1 (5 bases). The V end lost 0 bases, the J end lost 6 bases, and 9 bases lay between the germline ends. The germline gives CDR1 SGDLS, CDR2 YYNGEE. The length of the CDR3 is 13 residues. The CDR3 DNA follows: TGTGCCAGCAGCGTAGTTTCGGGGGCTGAAGCTTTCTTT. Translating it yields CASSVVSGAEAFF.

This chain connects TRBV7-2 to TRBJ1-1; D is unclear. CDR3 size: 13 residues. The germline CDR1 and CDR2 sequences are SGHTA and FQGNSA. V was clipped by 5 bases and J by 2 bases, with 9 bases between them. CDR3: CASSPSVNTEAFF. CDR3 in DNA: TGTGCCAGCAGCCCCTCGGTCAACACTGAAGCTTTCTTT.

The chain employs TRBV2 and TRBJ1-6; a possible D gene is TRBD1 (6 bases). Germline V gene data show CDR1 as SNHLY and CDR2 as FYNNEI. CDR3 size: 15 residues. Trimming stripped 5 bases from V and 5 bases from J, with 13 bases between. CDR3 sequence: CASSLKDRNNSPLHF. The CDR3 nucleotides read TGTGCCAGCAGTTTGAAGGACAGAAATAATTCACCCCTCCACTTT.

The V call is TRBV6-1, the J call TRBJ2-5; 8 positions agree with TRBD1. Germline V lookup: CDR1 MNHNS, CDR2 SASEGT. CDR3 length equals 13 residues. With 6 bases clipped from V and 5 bases from J, the junction kept 5 bases outside the gene matches. The CDR3 reads CASRLTGVETQYF. The CDR3 bases are TGTGCCAGCAGATTGACAGGGGTGGAGACCCAGTACTTC.

The chain links TRBV9 to TRBJ1-1, with TRBD1 matching 8 bases. The CDR3 runs 14 residues. V lost 3 bases to trimming and J lost 7 bases; unmatched junction nucleotides: 8. The germline V gene encodes CDR1 SGDLS and CDR2 YYNGEE. CDR3 in amino acids: CASSGGTGNVEAFF. The DNA for the CDR3 is TGTGCCAGCAGCGGGGGGACAGGTAATGTTGAAGCTTTCTTT.

This chain links TRBV18 with TRBJ1-4; the match to TRBD1 covers 7 bases. CDR1 is KGHSH and CDR2 is LQKENI in the germline V gene. J was trimmed by 7 bases and V by 5 bases; bases with no gene match: 13. The CDR3 length is 16 residues. The CDR3 protein is CASSIGTARTGEKLFF. CDR3 nucleotide sequence: TGTGCCAGCTCAATTGGGACAGCAAGAACGGGTGAAAAACTGTTTTTT.

The chain employs TRBV7-8 and TRBJ2-7; 7 bases align to TRBD2. This CDR3 is 15 amino acids long. Germline V CDR1 and CDR2: SGHVS, FQNEAQ. Unmatched junction bases numbered 9, after V lost 5 bases and J lost 2 bases. The CDR3 sequence is CASSPGAGSTYEQYF. The CDR3 DNA sequence: TGTGCCAGCAGCCCCGGAGCGGGGTCAACCTACGAGCAGTACTTC.

The V and J genes are TRBV27 and TRBJ1-2; possibly TRBD1 for D (6 bases). The CDR3 has 13 amino acids. Trimming took 3 bases from V and 6 from J, leaving 11 bases between them. Germline CDR1 and CDR2: MNHEY and SMNVEV (reference sequence). CDR3 coding DNA: TGTGCCAGCAGTTTCCTGACAGGCGATGGCTACACCTTC. Amino acid sequence: CASSFLTGDGYTF.

The rearrangement uses TRBV19 and TRBJ1-4; D perhaps matches TRBD1 (6 bases). This CDR3 is 14 amino acids long. The germline V gene encodes CDR1 LNHDA and CDR2 SQIVND (reference sequence). Between the trimmed V and J ends, which lost 5 bases and 7 bases, there was a span of 14 bases. CDR3: CASSPRGGLEKLFF. The CDR3 DNA reads TGTGCCAGTAGTCCGAGGGGGGGGCTTGAAAAACTGTTTTTT.

The V call is TRBV4-3, the J call TRBJ1-1; no definite D call. V was cut by 1 base and J by 3 bases, with 6 bases left in between. The germline V gene has CDR1 LGHNA and CDR2 YSLEER. The CDR3 loop spans 13 amino acids. Written as DNA, the CDR3 is TGCGCCAGCAGCCAAGCTTCTCACACTGAAGCTTTCTTT. Residues: CASSQASHTEAFF.